This T cell receptor beta chain was sequenced during a study of shared clonotypes between healthy human individuals. Overall study: A donor's plate count was three for CD4 naive and three for CD4 memory; CD8 naive had two and CD8 memory one. The study, taken as a whole, reports: Estimated richness was generally greater in naive than memory subsets. In the sorted subsets, rarefaction showed sequencing was incomplete despite large depth.

This clone was seen only a few times. Its target is not known. For each subset, genomic DNA was distributed in equal portions over several immunoSEQ plates. Data came from immunoSEQ multiplex PCR; TCRdb stores just in-frame clones and leaves some out. Of about 990,000 clones listed, around 78% are singletons. The CDR3 length is 17 residues. Germline V lookup: CDR1 SNHLY, CDR2 FYNNEI. With 7 bases clipped from V and 4 bases from J, the junction kept 18 bases outside the gene matches. The chain uses TRBV2 and TRBJ1-1; 7 nucleotides match TRBD1. The receptor was derived from a man younger than 30 in good health. Some clones in this sample may be carry-over from other donors' samples. The material sequenced was memory CD4+ T cells from PBMCs. Subset of the sample: CD45RA-negative fraction. CDR3 loop: CASTRQGMVIRGTEAFF. In DNA, the CDR3 is TGTGCCAGCACCAGACAGGGTATGGTGATCCGGGGCACTGAAGCTTTCTTT.